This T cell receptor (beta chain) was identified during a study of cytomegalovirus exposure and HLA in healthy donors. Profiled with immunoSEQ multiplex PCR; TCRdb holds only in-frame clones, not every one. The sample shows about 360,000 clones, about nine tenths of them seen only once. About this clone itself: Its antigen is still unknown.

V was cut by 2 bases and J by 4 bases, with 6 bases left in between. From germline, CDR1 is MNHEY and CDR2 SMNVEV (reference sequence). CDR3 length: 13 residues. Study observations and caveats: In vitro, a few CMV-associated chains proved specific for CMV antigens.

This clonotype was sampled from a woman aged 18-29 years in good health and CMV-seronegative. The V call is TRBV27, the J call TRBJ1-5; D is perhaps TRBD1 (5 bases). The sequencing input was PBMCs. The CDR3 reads CASSLDRNQPQHF. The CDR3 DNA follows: TGTGCCAGCAGTTTAGACAGAAATCAGCCCCAGCATTTT.